This entry concerns a single TCR beta chain. This sample stems from a study of patients and donors after allogeneic stem cell transplantation. A single record per CDR3 protein comes from TCRdb applying MiXCR to the RT-PCR reads. The sample contains 920,000 or so distinct CDR3 sequences, roughly 17% of which appear only once. Trimming stripped 7 bases from V and 8 bases from J, with 24 bases between. The germline gives CDR1 ENHRY, CDR2 SYGVKD. The CDR3 length is 16 residues. The sequenced material came from blood, either unsorted or a sorted T cell fraction (not recorded which). The chain couples TRBV10-3 to TRBJ2-1, with D perhaps given as TRBD1 or TRBD2 (5 bases each). The sequence came from a human donor who was either an allogeneic HSCT recipient or a stem cell or donor lymphocyte infusion donor (not recorded which). It is not recorded whose cells these are; they may come from a transplant donor. The CDR3 DNA reads TGTGCCATCAAATTAAGTGATGGGGGACGGGGTGATGAGCAGTTCTTC. It codes for CAIKLSDGGRGDEQFF.